The clone carrying this T cell receptor beta chain has a handful of counts. The germline CDR1 and CDR2 sequences are MDHEN and SYDVKM. With 7 bases removed from V and 0 bases from J, the gap between germline ends came to 6 bases. This CDR3 has 13 residues. The entirety of the isolated RNA underwent reverse transcription, so expressed TCRB transcripts were sequenced. The average output of naive, central memory and regulatory T cell samples was about 3.57 million reads. Clones were read by immunoSEQ multiplex PCR, and TCRdb kept only the in-frame ones, dropping some. In the table there are around 400,000 clones, around 12% of which are singletons. The authors took one heparinised blood draw, averaging approximately 0.12 L, from each donor. Isolation of CD4+ naive, central memory, regulatory and stem cell-like memory cells was achieved by sorting via CD45RO/CCR7/CD25/CD127/CD95/CD27. The data originate from a study of beta chain features in type 1 diabetes. Study details: Across all samples, fewer than 120,000,000 sorted cells were examined.

The sequenced material came from naive CD4+ T cells from blood. The sequence was obtained from a young man in good health. The chain links TRBV28 to TRBJ2-2; no clear D. The DNA for the CDR3 is TGTGCCAGCACCACACCGAACACCGGGGAGCTGTTTTTT. It translates to CASTTPNTGELFF.